This TCR beta chain was captured in a study of monozygotic twins with inflammatory bowel disease. Overall study findings and caveats: The data offered no way to tell different T cell subtypes apart. There was no support for any single strong signal or clonotype associated with IBD.

Whole blood without T cell sorting served as the source of isolated total RNA. With respect to this clonotype: Antigen specificity is unknown.

Looked up from germline, CDR1 is SEHNR and CDR2 is FQNEAQ (reference sequence). This CDR3 is 16 amino acids long. TCRdb reprocessed the 5' RACE reads, keeping one entry per CDR3 protein, no DNA. Its table lists approximately 300,000 distinct CDR3 sequences. The receptor was derived from a human donor with ulcerative colitis or Crohn's disease, or a healthy co-twin of an affected twin (not recorded which). The genes are TRBV7-9 and TRBJ2-3; TCRdb picks TRBD2, but there is no DNA to check that call. The sequenced material came from blood. This CDR3 reads CASSLGEGLKGDTQYF.